These 10 T cell receptor beta chains share one sample of origin, sequenced in a study of OX40 agonist ivuxolimab in advanced cancers. Produced via immunoSEQ multiplex PCR; TCRdb's table is partial and in-frame only. The data hold some 70,000 clones, with roughly 85% observed a single time. The sequenced sample was CD4+ or CD8+ T cells sorted from blood, obtained in a trial of the OX40 agonist ivuxolimab. Source of these receptors: an adult with an advanced solid tumor such as melanoma, head and neck, liver or kidney cancer.

The rearrangement uses TRBV5-4 and TRBJ1-5; D ambiguous. V was clipped by 2 bases and J by 3 bases, with 9 bases between them. The CDR3 spans 14 residues. Germline V gene data show CDR1 as SGHNT and CDR2 as YYREEE (reference sequence). DNA of the CDR3: TGTGCCAGCAGCTTTCAACAGCACAATCAGCCCCAGCATTTT. Translating gives CASSFQQHNQPQHF.

This clone was recorded only once. V and J are TRBV6-6 and TRBJ1-4, with 7 positions matching TRBD1. CDR1 is MNHNY and CDR2 is SVGAGI in the germline V gene (reference sequence). This CDR3 region has 15 residues. V shed 7 bases and J 3 bases; nucleotides not matched to a gene: 8. The CDR3 DNA reads TGTGCCAGCACACCCAACAGGGGATCTAATGAAAAACTGTTTTTT. The encoded protein is CASTPNRGSNEKLFF.

In this sample, this clone turned up once. This chain uses TRBV27 with TRBJ1-2; TRBD1 matches 7 bases. The CDR3 is 13 residues long. Germline CDR1 is MNHEY and CDR2 is SMNVEV (reference sequence). V dropped 3 bases and J dropped 8; count of bases not matched to a gene: 6. In DNA form, the CDR3 reads TGTGCCAGCAGTTTCAGGGGGGAAAGAGGCTACACCTTC. Translating gives CASSFRGERGYTF.

This rearrangement joins TRBV11-3 to TRBJ2-2; 7 bases fit TRBD1. The V gene's germline CDR1 is SGHNT and CDR2 YENEEA. This CDR3 has 17 amino acids. Losses at the gene ends were 4 bases for V and 1 base for J; bases not matched to a gene: 9. DNA for the CDR3: TGTGCCAGCAGCTCCGTTAGGGGGCAGGGGAACACCGGGGAGCTGTTTTTT. Its translation is CASSSVRGQGNTGELFF.

This clone was seen only once. The gene calls are TRBV5-1 and TRBJ2-5; D uncertain. This CDR3 comprises 11 residues. Germline CDR1 is SGHRS and CDR2 is YFSETQ. Trimming shortened V by 5 bases and J by 1 base, and 3 bases separated the two germline ends. The CDR3 reads CASRVQETQYF. For the CDR3, the DNA is TGCGCCAGCAGGGTCCAAGAGACCCAGTACTTC.

This sequence joins TRBV27 and TRBJ1-3; no clear D. The germline V gene encodes CDR1 MNHEY and CDR2 SMNVEV (reference sequence). The CDR3 totals 14 residues. The germline V and J ends were trimmed by 4 bases and 0 bases, with 7 bases remaining between them. CDR3 sequence (DNA): TGTGCCAGCAGTTCGAGGAGCTCTGGAAACACCATATATTTT. Translating it yields CASSSRSSGNTIYF.

V and J are TRBV5-1 and TRBJ2-5; 9 bases are shared with TRBD1. The trim removed 3 bases at V and 3 bases at J, leaving 0 bases unmatched. The CDR3 extends over 13 amino acids. Germline values: CDR1 SGHRS, CDR2 YFSETQ. The CDR3 spells CASSWTGEETQYF. For the CDR3, the DNA is TGCGCCAGCAGCTGGACAGGGGAAGAGACCCAGTACTTC.

The chain joins TRBV6-4 to TRBJ2-3, with D possibly TRBD2 on 6 matching bases. CDR1 is MRHNA and CDR2 is SNTAGT in the germline V gene. The CDR3 has 14 amino acids. V lost 4 bases to trimming and J lost 4 bases, with 12 bases between them. CDR3 amino acids: CASSVEGPPDTQYF. The DNA for the CDR3 is TGTGCCAGCAGTGTGGAGGGGCCCCCAGATACGCAGTATTTT.

The chain employs TRBV9 and TRBJ2-3; TRBD2 might be the D (6 bases). From germline, CDR1 is SGDLS and CDR2 YYNGEE. The CDR3 is 13 residues long. Trimming took off 0 bases at V and 5 bases at J, with 7 bases between the two ends. The CDR3, as DNA: TGTGCCAGCAGCGTAGGGCGGGAAGATACGCAGTATTTT. It yields the protein CASSVGREDTQYF. Together with reference TRBV9 and TRBJ2-3, the CDR3 gives the full variable domain: DSGVTQTPKHLITATGQRVTLRCSPRSGDLSVYWYQQSLDQGLQFLIQYYNGEERAKGNILERFSAQQFPDLHSELNLSSLELGDSALYFCASSVGREDTQYFGPGTRLTVL.

The chain carries TRBV7-6 and TRBJ1-1; D is ambiguous. V lost 4 bases and J lost 4, with 16 bases in between. The CDR3 runs 15 residues. Germline V gene lookup returns CDR1 SGHVS and CDR2 FNYEAQ. This CDR3 is CASSSEDHIGTEAFF. CDR3 DNA: TGTGCCAGCAGCTCTGAAGACCACATTGGCACTGAAGCTTTCTTT. The full variable domain, completed using reference TRBV7-6 and TRBJ1-1, is GAGVSQSPRYKVTKRGQDVALRCDPISGHVSLYWYRQALGQGPEFLTYFNYEAQQDKSGLPNDRFSAERPEGSISTLTIQRTEQRDSAMYRCASSSEDHIGTEAFFGQGTRLTVV.